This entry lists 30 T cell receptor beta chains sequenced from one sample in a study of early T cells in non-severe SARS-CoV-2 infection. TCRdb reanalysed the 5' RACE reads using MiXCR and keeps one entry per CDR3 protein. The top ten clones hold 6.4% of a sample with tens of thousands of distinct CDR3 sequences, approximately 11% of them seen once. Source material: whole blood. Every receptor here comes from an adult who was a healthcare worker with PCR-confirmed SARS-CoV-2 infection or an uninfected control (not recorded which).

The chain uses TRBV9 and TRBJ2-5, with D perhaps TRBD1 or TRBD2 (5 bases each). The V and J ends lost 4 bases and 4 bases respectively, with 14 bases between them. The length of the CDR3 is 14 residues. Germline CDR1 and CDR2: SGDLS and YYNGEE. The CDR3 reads CASSMGPGGETQYF. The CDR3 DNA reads TGTGCCAGCAGCATGGGACCGGGCGGAGAGACCCAGTACTTC. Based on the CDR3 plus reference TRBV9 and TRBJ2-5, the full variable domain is DSGVTQTPKHLITATGQRVTLRCSPRSGDLSVYWYQQSLDQGLQFLIQYYNGEERAKGNILERFSAQQFPDLHSELNLSSLELGDSALYFCASSMGPGGETQYFGPGTRLLVL.

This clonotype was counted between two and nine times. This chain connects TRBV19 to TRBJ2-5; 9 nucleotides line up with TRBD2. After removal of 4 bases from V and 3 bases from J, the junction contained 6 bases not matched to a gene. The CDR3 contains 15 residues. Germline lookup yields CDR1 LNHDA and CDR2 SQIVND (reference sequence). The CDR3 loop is CASSTGASGKETQYF. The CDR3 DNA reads TGTGCCAGTAGTACTGGGGCTAGCGGGAAAGAGACCCAGTACTTC.

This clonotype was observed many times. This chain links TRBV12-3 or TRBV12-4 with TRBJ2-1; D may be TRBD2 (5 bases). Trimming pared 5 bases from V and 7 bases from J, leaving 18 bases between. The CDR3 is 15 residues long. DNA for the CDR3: TGTGCCAGCAGTAACACTAGACTTCCCTCAAATGAGCAGTTCTTC. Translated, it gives CASSNTRLPSNEQFF.

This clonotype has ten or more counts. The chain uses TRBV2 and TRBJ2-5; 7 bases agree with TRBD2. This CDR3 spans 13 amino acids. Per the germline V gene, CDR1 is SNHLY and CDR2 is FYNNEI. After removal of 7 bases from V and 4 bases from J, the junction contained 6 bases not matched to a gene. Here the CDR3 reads CASTTSGTETQYF. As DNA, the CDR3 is TGTGCCAGCACTACGAGCGGGACAGAGACCCAGTACTTC.

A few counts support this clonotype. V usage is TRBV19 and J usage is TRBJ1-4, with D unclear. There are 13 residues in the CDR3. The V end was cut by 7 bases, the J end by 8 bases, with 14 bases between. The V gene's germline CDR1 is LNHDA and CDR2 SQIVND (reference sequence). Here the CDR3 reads CASKGRLYEKLFF. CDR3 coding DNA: TGTGCCAGTAAGGGCAGACTTTACGAAAAACTGTTTTTT.

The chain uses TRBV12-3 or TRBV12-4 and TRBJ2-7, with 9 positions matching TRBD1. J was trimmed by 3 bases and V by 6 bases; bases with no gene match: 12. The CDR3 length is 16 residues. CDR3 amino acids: CASSHGSGQGHYEQYF. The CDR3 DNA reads TGTGCCAGCAGCCATGGGTCGGGACAGGGTCACTACGAGCAGTACTTC.

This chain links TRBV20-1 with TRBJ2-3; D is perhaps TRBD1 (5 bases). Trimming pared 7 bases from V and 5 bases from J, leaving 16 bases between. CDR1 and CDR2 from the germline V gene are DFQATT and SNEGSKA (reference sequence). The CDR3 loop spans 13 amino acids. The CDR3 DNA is TGCAGTGTCTCATCTCAAGGGGAAGATACGCAGTATTTT. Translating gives CSVSSQGEDTQYF.

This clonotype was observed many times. The CDR3 DNA sequence: TGTGCCAGCAGTGTCTTAGCGGAGGGTGAGCAGTTCTTC. As protein: CASSVLAEGEQFF. The chain uses TRBV25-1 and TRBJ2-1; tentatively, D is TRBD2 (6 bases). The V and J ends lost 4 bases and 9 bases respectively, with 13 bases between them. CDR1 MGHDK and CDR2 SYGVNS come from the germline V gene. CDR3 length: 13 residues.

Written as DNA, the CDR3 is TGTGCCAGCACGGTAGGGGACGGACTCAATGAGCAGTTCTTC. This gives the protein CASTVGDGLNEQFF. This rearrangement joins TRBV6-1 to TRBJ2-1; TRBD1 or TRBD2 may be the D gene (5 bases each). CDR1 and CDR2 from the germline V gene are MNHNS and SASEGT. There are 14 residues in the CDR3. Deletions cut 7 bases from V and 6 bases from J, with 16 bases between.

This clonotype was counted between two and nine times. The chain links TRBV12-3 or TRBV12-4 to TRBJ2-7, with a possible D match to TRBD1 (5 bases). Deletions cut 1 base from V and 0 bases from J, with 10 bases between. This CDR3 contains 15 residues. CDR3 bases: TGTGCCAGCAGTTTAGGGGGCCCAAGCTCCTACGAGCAGTACTTC. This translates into CASSLGGPSSYEQYF.

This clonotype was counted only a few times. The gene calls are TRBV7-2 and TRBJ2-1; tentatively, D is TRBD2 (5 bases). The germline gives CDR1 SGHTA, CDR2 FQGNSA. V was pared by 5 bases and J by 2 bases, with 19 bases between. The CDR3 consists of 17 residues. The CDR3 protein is CASSLTYHLATYNEQFF. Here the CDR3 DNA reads TGTGCCAGCAGCCTAACCTACCATCTAGCAACCTACAATGAGCAGTTCTTC.

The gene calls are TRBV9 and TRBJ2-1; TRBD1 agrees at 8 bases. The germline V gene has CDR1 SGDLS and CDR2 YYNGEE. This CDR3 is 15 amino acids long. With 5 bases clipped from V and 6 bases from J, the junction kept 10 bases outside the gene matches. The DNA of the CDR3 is TGTGCCAGCAGTGAAACAGGGGGTGTGGGCAATGAGCAGTTCTTC. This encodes CASSETGGVGNEQFF.

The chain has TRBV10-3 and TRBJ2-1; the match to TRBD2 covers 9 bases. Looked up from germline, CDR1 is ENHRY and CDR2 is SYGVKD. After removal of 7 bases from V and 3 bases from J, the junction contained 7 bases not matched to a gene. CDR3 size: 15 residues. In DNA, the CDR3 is TGTGCCATCAAAGGCCTAGCGGGAAACTACAATGAGCAGTTCTTC. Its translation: CAIKGLAGNYNEQFF.

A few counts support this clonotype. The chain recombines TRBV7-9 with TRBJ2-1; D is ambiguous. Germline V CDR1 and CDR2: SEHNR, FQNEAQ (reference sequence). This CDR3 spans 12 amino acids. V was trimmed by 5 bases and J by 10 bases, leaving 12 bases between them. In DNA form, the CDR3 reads TGTGCCAGCAGCCCTGACTTGCACGAGCAGTTCTTC. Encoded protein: CASSPDLHEQFF.

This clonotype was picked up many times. The CDR3 coding sequence is TGTGCCGGATCGACAGGGGCATGGGAGACCCAGTACTTC. It codes for CAGSTGAWETQYF. The V and J genes are TRBV6-1 and TRBJ2-5; 8 positions match TRBD1. J lost 5 bases, V lost 11 bases, and 10 bases had no gene match. Germline lookup yields CDR1 MNHNS and CDR2 SASEGT. The CDR3 loop spans 13 amino acids.

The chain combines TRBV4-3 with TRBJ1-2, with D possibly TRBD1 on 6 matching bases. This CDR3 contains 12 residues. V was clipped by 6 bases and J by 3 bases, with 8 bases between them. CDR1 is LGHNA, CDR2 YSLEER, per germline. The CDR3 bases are TGCGCCAGCAGTGGGGGCCACTATGGCTACACCTTC. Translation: CASSGGHYGYTF.

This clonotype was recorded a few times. CDR3 bases: TGCAGCGCATGGCAGGGAGACGGCTACACCTTC. The encoded protein is CSAWQGDGYTF. The genes are TRBV29-1 and TRBJ1-2; TRBD1 is a possible D gene (5 bases). The CDR3 is made up of 11 amino acids. Germline V lookup: CDR1 SQVTM, CDR2 ANQGSEA. Trimming removed 7 bases from V and 8 bases from J, with 14 bases in between.

The CDR3: CASSLGTGYTF. CDR3 bases: TGTGCCAGCAGTTTGGGGACTGGCTACACCTTC. The gene calls are TRBV12-3 or TRBV12-4 and TRBJ1-2; D is possibly TRBD1 (5 bases). Trimming shortened V by 3 bases and J by 7 bases, and 6 bases separated the two germline ends. CDR3 size: 11 residues.

The CDR3 is CASSARPYTGELFF. CDR3 DNA sequence: TGTGCCAGCAGCGCCCGTCCGTACACCGGGGAGCTGTTTTTT. The V and J genes are TRBV9 and TRBJ2-2; D is unresolved. The length of the CDR3 is 14 residues. The ends were cut back, 3 bases at V and 3 bases at J, with 9 bases in the middle. Per the germline V gene, CDR1 is SGDLS and CDR2 is YYNGEE.

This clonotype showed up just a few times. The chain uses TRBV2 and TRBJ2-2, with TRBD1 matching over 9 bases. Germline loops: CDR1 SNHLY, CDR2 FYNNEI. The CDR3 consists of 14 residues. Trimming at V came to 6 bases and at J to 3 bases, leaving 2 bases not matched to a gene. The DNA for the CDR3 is TGTGCCAGCAGCCGGGACAGGGACACCGGGGAGCTGTTTTTT. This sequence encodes CASSRDRDTGELFF.

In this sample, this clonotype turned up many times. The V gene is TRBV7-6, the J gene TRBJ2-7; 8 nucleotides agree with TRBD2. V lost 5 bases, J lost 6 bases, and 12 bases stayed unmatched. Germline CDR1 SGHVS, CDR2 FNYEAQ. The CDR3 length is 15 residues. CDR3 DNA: TGTGCCAGCAGCGCGTGGACTAGCTCCAGATCCGAGCAGTACTTC. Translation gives CASSAWTSSRSEQYF.

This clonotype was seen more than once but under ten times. This CDR3 is CASSAGNTGELFF. The CDR3 DNA reads TGCGCCAGCAGTGCAGGGAACACCGGGGAGCTGTTTTTT. The chain couples TRBV5-1 to TRBJ2-2; D is unclear. V lost 5 bases and J lost 1, with 6 bases in between. Germline V gives CDR1 SGHRS, CDR2 YFSETQ. This CDR3 is built from 13 residues. The full variable domain, completed using reference TRBV5-1 and TRBJ2-2, is KAGVTQTPRYLIKTRGQQVTLSCSPISGHRSVSWYQQTPGQGLQFLFEYFSETQRNKGNFPGRFSGRQFSNSRSEMNVSTLELGDSALYLCASSAGNTGELFFGEGSRLTVL.

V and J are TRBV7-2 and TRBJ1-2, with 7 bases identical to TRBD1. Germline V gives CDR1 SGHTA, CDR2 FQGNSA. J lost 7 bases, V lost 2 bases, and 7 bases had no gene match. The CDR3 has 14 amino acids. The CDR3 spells CASSLKGARGGYTF. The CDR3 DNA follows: TGTGCCAGCAGCTTAAAGGGGGCGCGAGGTGGCTACACCTTC. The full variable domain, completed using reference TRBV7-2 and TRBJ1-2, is GAGVSQSPSNKVTEKGKDVELRCDPISGHTALYWYRQSLGQGLEFLIYFQGNSAPDKSGLPSDRFSAERTGGSVSTLTIQRTQQEDSAVYLCASSLKGARGGYTFGSGTRLTVV.

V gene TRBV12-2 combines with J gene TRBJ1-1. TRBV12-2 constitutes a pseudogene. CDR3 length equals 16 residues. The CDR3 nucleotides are TGTGCAAGTCGCTTAACCTTTCCCTATGGTAACACTGAAGCTTTCTTT. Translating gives CASRLTFPYGNTEAFF.

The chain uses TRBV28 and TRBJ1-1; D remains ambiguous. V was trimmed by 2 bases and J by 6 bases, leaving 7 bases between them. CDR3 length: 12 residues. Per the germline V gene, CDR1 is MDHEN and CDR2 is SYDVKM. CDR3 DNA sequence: TGTGCCAGCAGTTTAAAGGCGGCTGAAGCTTTCTTT. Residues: CASSLKAAEAFF.

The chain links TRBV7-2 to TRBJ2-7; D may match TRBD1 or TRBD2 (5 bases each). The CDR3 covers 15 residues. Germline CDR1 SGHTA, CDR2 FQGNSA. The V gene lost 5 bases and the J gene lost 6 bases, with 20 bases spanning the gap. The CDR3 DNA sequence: TGTGCCAGCAGCCCCGAGAGGGCAGGGTGGGGCGAGCAGTACTTC. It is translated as CASSPERAGWGEQYF.

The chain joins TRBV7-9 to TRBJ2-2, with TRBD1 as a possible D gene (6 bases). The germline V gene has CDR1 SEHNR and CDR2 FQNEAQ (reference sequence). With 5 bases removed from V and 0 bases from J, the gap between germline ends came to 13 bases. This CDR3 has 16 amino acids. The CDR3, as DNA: TGTGCCAGCAGCCTGGGACACGGTACGAACACCGGGGAGCTGTTTTTT. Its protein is CASSLGHGTNTGELFF.

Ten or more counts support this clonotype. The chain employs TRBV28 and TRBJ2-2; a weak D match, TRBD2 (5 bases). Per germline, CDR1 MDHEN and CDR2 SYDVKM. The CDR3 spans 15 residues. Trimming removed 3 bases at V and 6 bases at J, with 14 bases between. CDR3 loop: CASSFRDRGAGELFF. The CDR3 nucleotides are TGTGCCAGCAGTTTCCGGGATAGAGGCGCCGGGGAGCTGTTTTTT.

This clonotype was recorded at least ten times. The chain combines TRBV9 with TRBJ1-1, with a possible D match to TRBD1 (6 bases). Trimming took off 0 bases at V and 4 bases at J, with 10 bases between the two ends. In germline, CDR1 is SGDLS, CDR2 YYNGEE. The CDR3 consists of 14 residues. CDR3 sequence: CASSVEGRGTEAFF. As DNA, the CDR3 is TGTGCCAGCAGCGTAGAGGGCAGGGGCACTGAAGCTTTCTTT. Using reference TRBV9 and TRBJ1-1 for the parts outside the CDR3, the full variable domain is DSGVTQTPKHLITATGQRVTLRCSPRSGDLSVYWYQQSLDQGLQFLIQYYNGEERAKGNILERFSAQQFPDLHSELNLSSLELGDSALYFCASSVEGRGTEAFFGQGTRLTVV.

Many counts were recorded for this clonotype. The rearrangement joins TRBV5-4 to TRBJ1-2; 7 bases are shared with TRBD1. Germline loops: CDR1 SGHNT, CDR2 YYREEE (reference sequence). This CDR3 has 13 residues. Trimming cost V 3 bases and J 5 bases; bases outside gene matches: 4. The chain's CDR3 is CASSSTGSYGYTF. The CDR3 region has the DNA TGTGCCAGCAGCTCGACAGGGTCATATGGCTACACCTTC.